The next 8 T cell receptor beta chains were all read from a single sample in a study of T cell repertoires in cytomegalovirus infection. TCRdb recomputed calls from the reads with MiXCR, one row per CDR3 protein. The sample has some 62,000 distinct CDR3 sequences; 20% to 25% are singletons. These receptors' antigens are unknown. The source material was CD8+ T cells from cultured PBMCs, sampled from culture after CMV antigen stimulation. These receptor sequences come from a human donor in good health (CMV status not recorded). Some clones in this sample may be carry-over from other donors' samples.

The chain joins TRBV7-6 to TRBJ2-4, with 9 bases that match TRBD1. Germline CDR1 reads SGHVS; CDR2 reads FNYEAQ. The CDR3 is 15 amino acids. J was trimmed by 7 bases and V by 4 bases; bases with no gene match: 8. The CDR3 reads CASSSIEDRGNIQYF. DNA of the CDR3: TGTGCCAGCAGCTCGATCGAGGACAGGGGCAACATTCAGTACTTC.

The chain carries TRBV7-6 and TRBJ2-1; 8 bases fit TRBD1. The V and J ends lost 2 bases and 5 bases, in that order; junction bases with no gene match: 5. The CDR3 has 15 amino acids. Germline-derived CDR1 and CDR2 are SGHVS and FNYEAQ. CDR3 amino acids: CASSLWLDRDNEQFF. Here the CDR3 DNA reads TGTGCCAGCAGCTTATGGTTGGACAGGGACAATGAGCAGTTCTTC.

Many counts were recorded for this clonotype. The V gene is TRBV6-2 or TRBV6-3, the J gene TRBJ1-2; D gene ambiguous. Germline V gene sequence: CDR1 MNHEY, CDR2 SVGEGT. Deletions cut 6 bases from V and 5 bases from J, with 19 bases between. The CDR3 runs 15 residues. The CDR3 nucleotides read TGTGCCAGCAGGGGTAGAGACGGGGTTCCATATGGCTACACCTTC. This codes for CASRGRDGVPYGYTF.

This chain joins TRBV6-2 or TRBV6-3 and TRBJ2-7; D may be TRBD2 (6 bases). Trimming removed 5 bases at V and 6 bases at J, with 20 bases between. The length of the CDR3 is 15 residues. Germline V gene data show CDR1 as MNHEY and CDR2 as SVGEGT. The CDR3 here is CASSDISGPNAEQYF. CDR3 nucleotide sequence: TGTGCCAGCAGTGACATTAGCGGACCGAACGCCGAGCAGTACTTC.

The sample holds many counts of this clonotype. The DNA for the CDR3 is TGTGCCCGCCAGCACCACTCGGGTAGAGAGACCCAGTACTTC. Encoded protein: CARQHHSGRETQYF. The chain combines TRBV27 with TRBJ2-5, with D unresolved. Trimming stripped 11 bases from V and 4 bases from J, with 20 bases between. Per the germline V gene, CDR1 is MNHEY and CDR2 is SMNVEV (reference sequence). The CDR3 sequence is 14 residues long.

The rearrangement links TRBV7-9 to TRBJ1-1; TRBD1 matches at 7 bases. The CDR3 loop spans 15 amino acids. The germline V gene encodes CDR1 SEHNR and CDR2 FQNEAQ (reference sequence). The trim removed 0 bases at V and 0 bases at J, leaving 1 base unmatched. CDR3 region: CASSLATGLNTEAFF. CDR3 nucleotides: TGTGCCAGCAGCTTAGCGACAGGGCTGAACACTGAAGCTTTCTTT.

This clonotype was seen only a few times. This chain connects TRBV6-2 or TRBV6-3 to TRBJ1-2; D not resolved. The CDR3 is 15 amino acids. V lost 0 bases to trimming and J lost 5 bases, with 13 bases between them. Germline V gene lookup returns CDR1 MNHEY and CDR2 SVGEGT. The CDR3 protein is CASSYSGAGGYGYTF. In nucleotides, the CDR3 is TGTGCCAGCAGTTACTCGGGCGCCGGTGGATATGGCTACACCTTC.

The table lists this clonotype with a few counts. V usage is TRBV5-1 and J usage is TRBJ2-7, with D hard to call. CDR3 length equals 15 residues. Trimming removed 0 bases from V and 1 base from J, with 11 bases in between. The germline V gene encodes CDR1 SGHRS and CDR2 YFSETQ. CDR3 protein: CASSLDAGSSYEQYF. The CDR3 DNA sequence: TGCGCCAGCAGCTTGGACGCAGGTTCGTCCTACGAGCAGTACTTC.